The next 8 T cell receptor beta chains were all read from a single sample in a study of T-cell memory formation after mild COVID-19. TCRdb reanalysed the 5' RACE reads using MiXCR and keeps one entry per CDR3 protein. In the table there are fewer than 550,000 distinct CDR3 sequences, around 20% of which are singletons. The sequenced sample consisted of PBMCs or a T cell subset sorted from them (not recorded which). The receptor source for this set is an adult woman who had mild COVID-19 (a few samples of this study predate the infection). Cell type and time point are not known.

The chain uses TRBV7-3 and TRBJ2-6; D not certain. The CDR3 totals 17 residues. V lost 2 bases to trimming and J lost 0 bases, with 11 bases between them. In germline, CDR1 is SGHTA, CDR2 FQGTGA. The CDR3 is CASSLWGFGSGANVLTF. As DNA, the CDR3 is TGTGCCAGCAGCTTATGGGGTTTCGGCTCTGGGGCCAACGTCCTGACTTTC.

This clonotype came up a few times. The chain joins TRBV27 to TRBJ1-1; D possibly corresponds to TRBD1 (5 bases). Germline lookup yields CDR1 MNHEY and CDR2 SMNVEV (reference sequence). The CDR3 is 14 residues long. V was pared by 6 bases and J by 4 bases, with 15 bases between. CDR3 sequence reads: CASRRDSIGTEAFF. The CDR3 DNA reads TGTGCCAGCAGGCGAGACAGCATTGGCACTGAAGCTTTCTTT.

This rearrangement joins TRBV7-9 to TRBJ2-2; D is uncertain. V was clipped by 10 bases and J by 2 bases, with 17 bases between them. The CDR3 loop spans 15 amino acids. The germline V gene encodes CDR1 SEHNR and CDR2 FQNEAQ (reference sequence). CDR3 sequence (DNA): TGTGCCACCCCATTACTCCGGGTTAACACCGGGGAGCTGTTTTTT. Amino acids: CATPLLRVNTGELFF.

The CDR3 nucleotides are TGTGCCAGCAGCTTGCCGAGGTCTGGGGCCAACGTCCTGACTTTC. It is translated as CASSLPRSGANVLTF. This sequence joins TRBV5-5 and TRBJ2-6; D call uncertain. Trimming removed 1 base at V and 1 base at J, with 6 bases between. Germline values: CDR1 SGHKS, CDR2 YYEKEE (reference sequence). The CDR3 contains 15 residues.

This clonotype was observed at least ten times. The chain recombines TRBV6-5 with TRBJ2-4; TRBD1 matches 8 bases. This CDR3 has 16 residues. Germline V CDR1 and CDR2: MNHEY, SVGAGI. The trim removed 7 bases at V and 3 bases at J, leaving 11 bases unmatched. CDR3 sequence (DNA): TGTGCCAGCAAAGGGGGACAGGCTAAAGGCAAAAACATTCAGTACTTC. Translation: CASKGGQAKGKNIQYF.

This clonotype was seen only a few times. In DNA, the CDR3 is TGTGCCAGCAGCTTAGTTGGTGACACCATATATTTT. It yields the protein CASSLVGDTIYF. The chain employs TRBV7-6 and TRBJ1-3; D is unclear. Trimming took off 1 base at V and 8 bases at J, with 6 bases between the two ends. CDR3 length: 12 amino acids. Looked up from germline, CDR1 is SGHVS and CDR2 is FNYEAQ.

The rearrangement links TRBV5-5 to TRBJ1-2; D gene unclear. V was clipped by 3 bases and J by 4 bases, with 13 bases between them. The germline gives CDR1 SGHKS, CDR2 YYEKEE (reference sequence). CDR3 size: 14 residues. The CDR3 DNA sequence: TGTGCCAGCAGCTGGCTGGCGGCTAGCTATGGCTACACCTTC. Translated: CASSWLAASYGYTF.

The chain is built from TRBV29-1 and TRBJ2-7; 8 bases map to TRBD2. The trim removed 0 bases at V and 2 bases at J, leaving 9 bases unmatched. In germline, CDR1 is SQVTM, CDR2 ANQGSEA. The CDR3 has 16 residues. The CDR3: CSVEEAMGLGAYEQYF. CDR3 sequence (DNA): TGCAGCGTTGAAGAAGCTATGGGACTAGGGGCCTACGAGCAGTACTTC.